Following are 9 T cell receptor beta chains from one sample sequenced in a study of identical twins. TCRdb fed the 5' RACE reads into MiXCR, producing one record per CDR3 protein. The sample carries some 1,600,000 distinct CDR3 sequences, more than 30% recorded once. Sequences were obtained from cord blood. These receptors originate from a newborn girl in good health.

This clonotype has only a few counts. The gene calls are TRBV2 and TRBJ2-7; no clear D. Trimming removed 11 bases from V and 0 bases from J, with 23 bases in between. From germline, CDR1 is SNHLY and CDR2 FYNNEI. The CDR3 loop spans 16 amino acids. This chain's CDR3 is CAGSTRLGLDSYEQYF. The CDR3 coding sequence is TGTGCCGGATCCACAAGGCTAGGCCTCGACTCCTACGAGCAGTACTTC.

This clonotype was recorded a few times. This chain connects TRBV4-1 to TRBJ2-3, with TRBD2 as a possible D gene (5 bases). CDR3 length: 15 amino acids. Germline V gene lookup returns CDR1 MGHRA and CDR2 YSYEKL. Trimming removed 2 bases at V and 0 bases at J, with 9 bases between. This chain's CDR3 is CASSQHGLSTDTQYF. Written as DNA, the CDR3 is TGCGCCAGCAGCCAACACGGACTCAGCACAGATACGCAGTATTTT.

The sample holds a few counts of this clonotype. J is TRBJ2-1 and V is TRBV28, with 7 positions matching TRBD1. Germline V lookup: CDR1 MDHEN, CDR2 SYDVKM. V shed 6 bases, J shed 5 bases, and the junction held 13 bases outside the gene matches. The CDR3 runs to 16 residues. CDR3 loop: CASSTSATGYHNEQFF. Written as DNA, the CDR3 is TGTGCCAGCAGCACGAGTGCGACAGGGTACCACAATGAGCAGTTCTTC. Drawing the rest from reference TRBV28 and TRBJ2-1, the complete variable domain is DVKVTQSSRYLVKRTGEKVFLECVQDMDHENMFWYRQDPGLGLRLIYFSYDVKMKEKGDIPEGYSVSREKKERFSLILESASTNQTSMYLCASSTSATGYHNEQFFGPGTRLTVL.

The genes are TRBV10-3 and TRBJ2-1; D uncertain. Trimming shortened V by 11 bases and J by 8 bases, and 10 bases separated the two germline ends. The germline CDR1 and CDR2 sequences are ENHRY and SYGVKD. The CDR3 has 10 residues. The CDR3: CAAVPDEQFF. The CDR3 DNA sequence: TGTGCCGCTGTACCTGATGAGCAGTTCTTC.

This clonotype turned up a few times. The CDR3 sequence is CASSLAGQGGPGELFF. The CDR3 region has the DNA TGTGCCAGTAGTCTCGCGGGACAAGGAGGTCCCGGGGAGCTGTTTTTT. The V and J genes are TRBV19 and TRBJ2-2; D assignment may be TRBD1 or TRBD2 (6 bases each). This CDR3 comprises 16 residues. V shed 5 bases and J shed 6 bases, with 19 bases lying between them. Germline V gives CDR1 LNHDA, CDR2 SQIVND (reference sequence).

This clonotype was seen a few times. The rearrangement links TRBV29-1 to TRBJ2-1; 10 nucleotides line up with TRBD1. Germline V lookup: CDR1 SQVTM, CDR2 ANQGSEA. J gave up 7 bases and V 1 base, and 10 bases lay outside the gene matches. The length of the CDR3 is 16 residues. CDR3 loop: CSVEGTDRGTGNEQFF. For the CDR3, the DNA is TGCAGCGTTGAAGGGACGGACAGGGGGACTGGGAATGAGCAGTTCTTC.

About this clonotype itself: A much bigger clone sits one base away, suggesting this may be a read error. The CDR3 nucleotides are TGTGCCAGCAGTGACGGGGGGGAGACCCAGGACTTC. Its protein is CASSDGGETQDF. J is TRBJ2-5 and V is TRBV25-1; the match to TRBD2 covers 8 bases. The CDR3 is 12 residues long. CDR1 is MGHDK, CDR2 SYGVNS, per germline.

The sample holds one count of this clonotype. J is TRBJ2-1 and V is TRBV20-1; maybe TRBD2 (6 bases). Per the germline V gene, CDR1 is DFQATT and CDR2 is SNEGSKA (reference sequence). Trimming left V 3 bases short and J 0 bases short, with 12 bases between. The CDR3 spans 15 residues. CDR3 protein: CSASTSFSSYNEQFF. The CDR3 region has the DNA TGCAGTGCTAGTACTAGCTTCAGCTCCTACAATGAGCAGTTCTTC.

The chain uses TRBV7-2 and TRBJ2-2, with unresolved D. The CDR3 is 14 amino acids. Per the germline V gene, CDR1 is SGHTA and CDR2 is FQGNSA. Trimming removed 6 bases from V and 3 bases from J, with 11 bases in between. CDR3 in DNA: TGTGCCAGCAGGTCTGATGTTTACACCGGGGAGCTGTTTTTT. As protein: CASRSDVYTGELFF.